This T cell receptor (beta chain) was profiled in a study of blood T cells in healthy people across ages. The length of the CDR3 is 14 residues. V lost 5 bases to trimming and J lost 6 bases, with 13 bases between them. Germline loops: CDR1 LGHNA, CDR2 YNFKEQ. Peripheral blood was drawn, approximately 9.5 milliliters per donor. A second roughly 6 to 12 cycle PCR used barcoded and J-beta primers. TCRdb reprocessed the 5' RACE reads with MiXCR, giving one entry per CDR3 protein. The sample holds about 1.5 million distinct CDR3 sequences; approximately 43% are singletons and the top ten take about 4%. This clonotype was recorded a few times.

This clonotype originated in a woman aged 18-29 years in good health. Sequencing was performed on blood. The chain employs TRBV4-2 and TRBJ2-2, with D tentatively TRBD2 (6 bases). In nucleotides, the CDR3 is TGTGCCAGCAGCACCCCGGGACTCGCCGGGGAGCTGTTTTTT. Its translation is CASSTPGLAGELFF.